This T cell receptor (beta chain) is drawn from a study of regulatory T cells in long-lasting Graves disease (dated by TCRdb to the early 2020s). For context, the study as a whole: Persistent Graves' disease meant more than 5 years of antithyroid drug treatment with TSH receptor autoantibodies that stayed positive. Peripheral blood TCR sequencing and RNA sequencing compared persistent Graves' disease patients with newly diagnosed Graves' disease patients. The study was registered as a clinical trial and conducted in China. A total of roughly 33 samples were covered by TCR sequencing, comprising approximately 13 persistent and approximately 20 newly diagnosed Graves' disease patients. On average, persistent Graves' disease patients in the clinical cohort had been on antithyroid drugs for eight to twelve years.

In the paper's terms, the time point label means: persistent/refractory GD, antithyroid drugs over 5 years with positive TRAb. RNA was extracted from PBMCs in TRIzol for both TCR sequencing and RNA sequencing. The diagnosis of Graves' disease followed American Thyroid Association guidelines. Recruitment of patients was carried out at an endocrinology department in Xi'an, China. From each patient, about 9 milliliters of peripheral blood was collected into an EDTA anticoagulant tube. Ficoll Paque Plus density gradient separation was used to isolate PBMCs, and no further T cell sorting was performed. An Agilent 2100 Bioanalyzer and agarose gel were used to assess RNA quality, and a NanoDrop 2000 was used to measure RNA concentration. A remark on this clonotype: Its antigen is currently not known. Base qualities were left out, and no much larger clone turns up one base away.

The method was multiplex PCR. This sample was sequenced with an Illumina HiSeq 4000. iRepertoire HTBI primers and Arm-PCR amplification of CDR3 regions were used to construct TCR beta libraries. Gel purification was performed on PCR products prior to sequencing. Per the original workflow: A total of fewer than 80 TRBV and 14 TRBJ segments were identified across samples and were used for gene usage analysis of CDR3 amino acid clonotypes. Filtered high-quality paired reads were merged into contigs using COPE and FqMerger. BLAST was used to align contigs to IMGT TRBV, TRBD and TRBJ reference genes, with CDR3 defined following IMGT. Any clonotype with a frequency above 0.1% was classified as a highly expanded clone. Shannon entropy was used to measure repertoire diversity, and the Gini coefficient was used to measure V-J evenness. A clonotype was considered public if more than one individual shared it. The public reads were run again by TCRdb, first through fastp at Q25 and then through MiXCR, and only productive beta chains were kept. Identical CDR3 proteins give one entry, which carries the most common genes and DNA. These V and J calls originate from TCRdb's pipeline instead of the authors' own analysis. The sample has about 340,000 distinct CDR3 sequences on record, about 20% of them singletons. The leading ten clones occupy just under 30% of the sample.

Findings and caveats that apply to the study as a whole: Sequencing and analysis were restricted to the TCR beta chain. The authors noted that the small sample size was a limitation that may lower accuracy. More public clonotypes were shared among persistent patients (approximately 3,000) than among newly diagnosed patients (roughly 1,000). Because the primary lesion, thyroid tissue, could not be accessed, the study looked at peripheral blood alone. Lower TCR Shannon entropy and fewer highly expanded clones were observed in persistent Graves' disease patients than in newly diagnosed patients, which suggested clonal expansion.

Material: peripheral blood mononuclear cells (PBMCs), obtained when the disease was refractory, from a patient treated with antithyroid drugs. The clonotype originates from a female donor with Graves disease.

This receptor carries the CDR3 CSASGGRGSYNEQFF. The DNA is TGCAGTGCTAGTGGCGGGAGGGGCTCCTACAATGAGCAGTTCTTC. Here the chain combines TRBV20-1 and TRBJ2-1; 9 bases in the middle match TRBD2. From its cysteine to its phenylalanine, the CDR3 spans 15 amino acids. Kept here is only the CDR3 DNA, which spans 45 bases and is read in frame from base 1. For CDR1 and CDR2, the germline V gene (reference sequence) lists DFQATT and SNEGSKA. V ends up 3 bases short and J 0 bases short, with an unmatched junction base count of 3.